This T cell receptor beta chain came from a study of OX40 agonist ivuxolimab in advanced cancers. About the research overall: Ivuxolimab, an agonist antibody against OX40 (CD134), was given to patients. The group had a mean age of about 60 years, ranged from about 20 to 79, and was 75% to 85% male. Broader study findings: Antigen specificity remained undetermined for the expanded peripheral T cells.

Using immunoSEQ multiplex PCR, the repertoire was profiled, and TCRdb retains in-frame clones only, with some absent. The sample consists of tens of thousands of clones, about 85% of them appearing once. A word on this clone: Antigen: not known.

The CDR3 is 13 amino acids. Trimming stripped 3 bases from V and 2 bases from J, with 8 bases between. The germline gives CDR1 MNHEY, CDR2 SMNVEV (reference sequence). The origin of this receptor is an adult with an advanced solid tumor such as melanoma, head and neck, liver or kidney cancer. The sequences come from CD4+ or CD8+ T cells sorted from blood, collected in a trial of the OX40 agonist ivuxolimab. The chain recombines TRBV27 with TRBJ2-7, with TRBD1 as a possible D gene (6 bases). The CDR3 here is CASSFRQAYEQYF. Written as DNA, the CDR3 is TGTGCCAGCAGTTTTCGACAGGCCTACGAGCAGTACTTC.